The 5 T cell receptor beta chains reported below all come from one sample, sequenced in a study of T cell repertoires in cytomegalovirus infection. One entry per CDR3 protein results from TCRdb running MiXCR on the reads. The sample has some 150,000 distinct CDR3 sequences, 5.5% to 7% seen once; the top ten hold 18%. Sequencing was performed on PBMCs. The receptors shown here come from a human donor in good health (CMV status not recorded). Some clones in this sample may be carry-over from other donors' samples.

This clonotype was seen repeatedly, ten times or more. The rearrangement links TRBV12-3 or TRBV12-4 to TRBJ2-7; D unclear. V lost 3 bases and J 3 bases, leaving 6 bases between the germline ends. This CDR3 is 12 amino acids long. CDR3 region: CASSFAIYEQYF. CDR3 sequence (DNA): TGTGCCAGCAGTTTTGCGATCTACGAGCAGTACTTC.

DNA of the CDR3: TGTGCCAGCAGACGAGGGGGACTGGCCTACGAGCAGTACTTC. It specifies CASRRGGLAYEQYF. The V gene is TRBV28, the J gene TRBJ2-7; the D call may be TRBD1 or TRBD2 (6 bases each). Trimming removed 6 bases at V and 2 bases at J, with 14 bases between. Per germline, CDR1 MDHEN and CDR2 SYDVKM. The CDR3 is 14 residues long.

This clonotype was counted ten times or more. The chain is built from TRBV28 and TRBJ2-7; no clear D gene. V was clipped by 5 bases and J by 0 bases, with 11 bases between them. Germline lookup yields CDR1 MDHEN and CDR2 SYDVKM. The CDR3 runs to 14 residues. As DNA, the CDR3 is TGTGCCAGCAGTAGCAGACGGAGCTCCTACGAGCAGTACTTC. This sequence encodes CASSSRRSSYEQYF.

V gene TRBV12-3 or TRBV12-4 combines with J gene TRBJ2-2, with unresolved D. V dropped 0 bases and J dropped 6 bases, with 23 bases sitting between them. The CDR3 spans 19 residues. The DNA of the CDR3 is TGTGCCAGCAGTTTAGCGCACCTAGAGTCGTCCCTTGAGTCCGGGGAGCTGTTTTTT. Translated: CASSLAHLESSLESGELFF.

The table lists this clonotype with many counts. CDR3 coding DNA: TGTGCCAGCAGTTACCATACCCCGGGACAAATCTATGGCTACACCTTC. Encoded protein: CASSYHTPGQIYGYTF. This rearrangement joins TRBV6-5 to TRBJ1-2; the D gene is possibly TRBD1 (6 bases). Per the germline V gene, CDR1 is MNHEY and CDR2 is SVGAGI. Between the trimmed V and J ends, which lost 2 bases and 4 bases, there was a span of 17 bases. There are 16 residues in the CDR3.